The source of this TCR beta chain is a study of blood T cells in healthy people across ages. About the study: About one barcoded beta molecule per two T cells came from capture by template switching.

Donors were healthy Caucasian individuals from Russia aged roughly 6 to 100. Overall study findings and caveats: Whereas aged donors had fewer naive CD4+ cells, long-lived donors had more of them and higher diversity.

Germline V CDR1 and CDR2: MNHEY, SVGEGT. Trimming removed 0 bases at V and 5 bases at J, with 7 bases between. This CDR3 is 14 amino acids long. Through a sample-barcoded 5' primer and a J-beta primer mix, a second PCR was run for roughly 6 to 12 cycles. MiXCR, run by TCRdb on the 5' RACE reads, gives a single entry per CDR3 protein. Counted here are 700,000 or so distinct CDR3 sequences, around two fifths occurring once; the ten biggest clones make up 30%. This clonotype was seen ten or more times. Its antigen is currently unknown. Material for sequencing was blood. The chain employs TRBV6-2 or TRBV6-3 and TRBJ2-2; D remains unclear. This receptor was obtained from an elderly man in good health. CDR3 sequence (DNA): TGTGCCAGCAGTTACTCAGAAGTAACCGGGGAGCTGTTTTTT. This sequence encodes CASSYSEVTGELFF.